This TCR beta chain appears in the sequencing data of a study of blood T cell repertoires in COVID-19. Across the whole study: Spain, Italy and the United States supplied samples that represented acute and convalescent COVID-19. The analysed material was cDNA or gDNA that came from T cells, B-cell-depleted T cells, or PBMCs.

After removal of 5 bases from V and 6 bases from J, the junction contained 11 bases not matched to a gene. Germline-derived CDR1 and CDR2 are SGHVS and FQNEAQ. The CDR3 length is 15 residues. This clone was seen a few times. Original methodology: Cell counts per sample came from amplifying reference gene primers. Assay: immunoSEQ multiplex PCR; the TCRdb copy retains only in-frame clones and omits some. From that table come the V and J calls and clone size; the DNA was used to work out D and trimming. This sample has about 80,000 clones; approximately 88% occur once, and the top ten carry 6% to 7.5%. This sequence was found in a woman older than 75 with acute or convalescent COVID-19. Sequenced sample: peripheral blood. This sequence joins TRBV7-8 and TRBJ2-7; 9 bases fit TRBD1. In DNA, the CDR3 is TGTGCCAGCAGCCCTATTAGGGACAGGGCTAGCGAGCAGTACTTC. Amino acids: CASSPIRDRASEQYF.